A selection of T cell receptor beta chains follows, all from one sample in a study of cytomegalovirus exposure and HLA in healthy donors. Using immunoSEQ multiplex PCR, the repertoire was profiled, and TCRdb retains in-frame clones only, with some absent. The sample lists under 150,000 clones; 60% to 80% were seen once. The sequenced material came from PBMCs. The origin of the receptors is a woman in her forties or fifties in good health and CMV-seronegative. Both conserved end residues are part of each CDR3. D genes are given only for firm matches. Size is omitted from some rows. Given values are once, few, many or a class for expanded clones.

D gene | J gene | V gene | clone size | CDR3 DNA | CDR3 protein
TRBD1 | TRBJ1-4 | TRBV5-4 | NA | TGTGCCAGCAGCTTTGAACAGGGGGCGGGTGAAAAACTGTTTTTT | CASSFEQGAGEKLFF
NA | TRBJ2-7 | TRBV9 | NA | TGTGCCAGCACGTCACAGGAAAGGGCCTACGAGCAGTACTTC | CASTSQERAYEQYF
NA | TRBJ2-7 | TRBV7-2 | once | TGTGCCAGCAGCTTAGGGGCCACGGAGGGCGAGCAGTACTTC | CASSLGATEGEQYF
NA | TRBJ2-3 | TRBV14 | NA | TGTGCCAGCAGCCTTGAAGTAGGAGGAGATACGCAGTATTTT | CASSLEVGGDTQYF
NA | TRBJ2-3 | TRBV21-1 | NA | TGTGCCAGCAGTGATACGGGGGGGCCAGATACGCAGTATTTT | CASSDTGGPDTQYF
NA | TRBJ2-1 | TRBV11-2 | NA | TGTGCCAGCAGCCCCCTCCTATTCAATGAGCAGTTCTTC | CASSPLLFNEQFF
NA | TRBJ2-3 | TRBV7-2 | NA | TGTGCCAGCGAAAAGGGGAATACGCAGTATTTT | CASEKGNTQYF
NA | TRBJ2-1 | TRBV7-2 | NA | TGTGCCAGCAGCTTAGTTGGCGGGGTCTACAATGAGCAGTTCTTC | CASSLVGGVYNEQFF
TRBD1 | TRBJ2-2 | TRBV5-1 | NA | TGCGCCAGCAGCGTGGGACAGGGAGGCGCCGGGGAGCTGTTTTTT | CASSVGQGGAGELFF
TRBD1 | TRBJ2-2 | TRBV11-2 | NA | TGTGCCAGCAGCTCCCCGGGGCAGGGGGCCACCGGGGAGCTGTTTTTT | CASSSPGQGATGELFF
TRBD1 | TRBJ2-7 | TRBV15 | NA | TGTGCCACCAGCAGGGACGACAGGGACTCCTACGAGCAGTACTTC | CATSRDDRDSYEQYF
TRBD2 | TRBJ2-5 | TRBV7-7 | few | TGTGCTAGCAGTCCAGGCGGGGGAAGAGAGACCCAGTACTTC | CASSPGGGRETQYF
TRBD2 | TRBJ2-7 | TRBV19 | few | TGTGCCAGTAGTAATAGCGGGGGGGCCTACGAGCAGTACTTC | CASSNSGGAYEQYF
NA | TRBJ2-5 | TRBV2 | NA | TGTGCCAGCGGCTTGGGGGCTGTAGAGACCCAGTACTTC | CASGLGAVETQYF
NA | TRBJ2-7 | TRBV6-6 | NA | TGTGCCAGCAGTTACCCCTTCTCGGGATCCACCTACGAGCAGTACTTC | CASSYPFSGSTYEQYF
NA | TRBJ2-1 | TRBV10-3 | NA | TGTGCCTGCTGGGGGGGCCATGAGCAGTTCTTC | CACWGGHEQFF
TRBD1 | TRBJ1-5 | TRBV7-2 | few | TGTGCCAGCAGCTTAGCGGGCCCGACAGGGTTTAGTGGGCCCCAGCATTTT | CASSLAGPTGFSGPQHF
NA | TRBJ2-3 | TRBV11-2 | NA | TGTGCCAGCAGCTTAGATAGCGCACTCACAGATACGCAGTATTTT | CASSLDSALTDTQYF
TRBD1 | TRBJ2-7 | TRBV5-1 | NA | TGCGCCAGCAGCGATCAGGGGGCTGGCTACGAGCAGTACTTC | CASSDQGAGYEQYF
NA | TRBJ2-7 | TRBV28 | NA | TGTGCCAGCACCCAGAGAGGCGATCAGCAGTACTTC | CASTQRGDQQYF
NA | TRBJ1-2 | TRBV6-1 | NA | TGTGCCAGCAGTGAAGAACAGGGCCTCTATGGCTACACCTTC | CASSEEQGLYGYTF
NA | TRBJ1-6 | TRBV2 | NA | TGTGCCAGCAGTGGGGGGGTGTATAATTCACCCCTCCACTTT | CASSGGVYNSPLHF
TRBD1 | TRBJ1-1 | TRBV4-3 | NA | TGCGCCAGCAGCCAAGAGTGGACAGGGGGCCCCATCACTGAAGCTTTCTTT | CASSQEWTGGPITEAFF
NA | TRBJ2-5 | TRBV6-5 | NA | TGTGCCAGCAGTTCCCGGGACTCCCCAGGGGAGACCCAGTACTTC | CASSSRDSPGETQYF
NA | TRBJ1-2 | TRBV29-1 | few | TGCAGCGTTGCGGGAGGTCATGGCTACACCTTC | CSVAGGHGYTF
TRBD1 | TRBJ1-6 | TRBV19 | few | TGTGCCAGTAGTCAACAGGGGCCACCGTCTAAGAATTCACCCCTCCACTTT | CASSQQGPPSKNSPLHF
NA | TRBJ1-6 | TRBV4-1 | NA | TGCGCCAGTAGCAGGAGCTCCTATAATTCACCCCTCCACTTT | CASSRSSYNSPLHF
TRBD1 | TRBJ1-1 | TRBV11-2 | NA | TGTGCCAGCAGCTTAAGATTGGGGGGACAGGGGACTGAAGCTTTCTTT | CASSLRLGGQGTEAFF
NA | TRBJ1-5 | TRBV7-9 | NA | TGTGCCAGCAGCGGCCAGGGGAGCAATCAGCCCCAGCATTTT | CASSGQGSNQPQHF
TRBD1 | TRBJ1-2 | TRBV25-1 | few | TGTGCCAGCAGTCAAACCGGGACAGGGAGGGGCTACACCTTC | CASSQTGTGRGYTF
NA | TRBJ2-1 | TRBV5-1 | NA | TGCGCCAGCAGCATACAAGAAAGCTCCTACAATGAGCAGTTCTTC | CASSIQESSYNEQFF
TRBD2 | TRBJ2-2 | TRBV10-3 | NA | TGTGCCATCAGTGAAAGACTAGCGGGGAAAAACACCGGGGAGCTGTTTTTT | CAISERLAGKNTGELFF
NA | TRBJ2-4 | TRBV28 | NA | TGTGCCAGCAGTCCACCCGGGAGCTCCAAAAACATTCAGTACTTC | CASSPPGSSKNIQYF
NA | TRBJ1-5 | TRBV6-1 | NA | TGTGCCAGCAGTGAAGTCAGGTTTCAGCCCCAGCATTTT | CASSEVRFQPQHF
NA | TRBJ2-5 | TRBV11-1 | NA | TGTGCCAGCGGGGGACTCCAACAAGAGACCCAGTACTTC | CASGGLQQETQYF
TRBD1 | TRBJ1-2 | TRBV5-1 | NA | TGCGCCAGCAGCCCCGGGACAGGGTTTAACTATGGCTACACCTTC | CASSPGTGFNYGYTF
NA | TRBJ2-7 | TRBV7-2 | NA | TGTGCCAGCAGCCAACTGCCAGGGGTCTACGAGCAGTACTTC | CASSQLPGVYEQYF
TRBD2 | TRBJ2-1 | TRBV5-4 | NA | TGTGCCAGCAGCTTGGTTCTAGCGGGGGGTTACAATGAGCAGTTCTTC | CASSLVLAGGYNEQFF
TRBD1 | TRBJ1-1 | TRBV11-2 | NA | TGTGCCAGCAGCCAAGGACAGGGGCTAGAAGCTTTCTTT | CASSQGQGLEAFF
TRBD2 | TRBJ2-2 | TRBV5-4 | NA | TGTGCCAGCAGCTTGGTCCTAGCGGGGGTCCCCACCGGGGAGCTGTTTTTT | CASSLVLAGVPTGELFF
NA | TRBJ1-4 | TRBV30 | NA | TGTGCCTGGAGTGTGCAGGGGAGTGAAAAACTGTTTTTT | CAWSVQGSEKLFF
TRBD1 | TRBJ2-5 | TRBV29-1 | few | TGCAGCGTTGAAAGGGGGCGAGAGGGTGGGGAGACCCAGTACTTC | CSVERGREGGETQYF
NA | TRBJ1-1 | TRBV23-1 | NA | TGCGCCAGCAACGCCATAAGGGGCTGTGAAGCTTTCTTT | CASNAIRGCEAFF
NA | TRBJ1-6 | TRBV5-6 | NA | TGTGCCAGCAGCTTGGATGGGGCCGGTTCACCCCTCCACTTT | CASSLDGAGSPLHF
TRBD2 | TRBJ2-1 | TRBV18 | NA | TGTGCCAGCTCACCACTACTAGCGGGGGTCTCCTACAATGAGCAGTTCTTC | CASSPLLAGVSYNEQFF
TRBD2 | TRBJ2-7 | TRBV4-2 | few | TGTGCCAGCAGCCAAGAGAGGGCGGGGGGGCTCGACGAGCAGTACTTC | CASSQERAGGLDEQYF
NA | TRBJ1-1 | TRBV7-3 | few | TGTGCCAGCAGCTTAACCCATGGAAGCGACACTGAAGCTTTCTTT | CASSLTHGSDTEAFF
TRBD1 | TRBJ1-1 | TRBV5-6 | NA | TGTGCCAGCAGCTTTGGACAGGGAACTGAAGCTTTCTTT | CASSFGQGTEAFF
NA | TRBJ1-2 | TRBV2 | NA | TGTGCCAGTTTTCGGGATACCCTCTATGGCTACACCTTC | CASFRDTLYGYTF
TRBD2 | TRBJ2-1 | TRBV11-1 | NA | TGTGCCAGCAGCCCCCGGACTAGCGGGGGGGCGAATGAGCAGTTCTTC | CASSPRTSGGANEQFF
TRBD1 | TRBJ2-7 | TRBV5-1 | NA | TGCGCCAGCAGCCCTATTGGGTCCGGGACAGGGTACGAGCAGTACTTC | CASSPIGSGTGYEQYF
NA | TRBJ1-2 | TRBV11-2 | NA | TGTGCCAGCAGTCCAGACACGATGCACTATGGCTACACCTTC | CASSPDTMHYGYTF
TRBD2 | TRBJ2-3 | TRBV30 | NA | TGTGCCTGGAGTACTAGCGGGGGGGCCTTCCCAGATACGCAGTATTTT | CAWSTSGGAFPDTQYF
TRBD1 | TRBJ1-2 | TRBV6-5 | once | TGTGCCAGCAGTTACCTTTCGGACAGGGTAAACTATGGCTACACCTTC | CASSYLSDRVNYGYTF
NA | TRBJ1-1 | TRBV7-8 | NA | TGTGCCAGCAGCATAGGAGAGGTTAAGAACACTGAAGCTTTCTTT | CASSIGEVKNTEAFF
NA | TRBJ1-2 | TRBV6-1 | few | TGTGCCAGCAGTGTGCAGGATTTTAACTATGGCTACACCTTC | CASSVQDFNYGYTF
NA | TRBJ2-7 | TRBV5-4 | NA | TGTGCCAGCAGCCCCACAGGGATTTCCTACGAGCAGTACTTC | CASSPTGISYEQYF
NA | TRBJ2-5 | TRBV6-1 | NA | TGTGCCAGCAGTGTTGAGGGGGGGGAGACCCAGTACTTC | CASSVEGGETQYF
NA | TRBJ2-7 | TRBV6-6 | few | TGTGCCAGCAGTCAAGACTCCGGGCAGTACTTC | CASSQDSGQYF
NA | TRBJ1-5 | TRBV5-6 | few | TGTGCCAGCAGCTTGGGACAAACACAGCCCCAGCATTTT | CASSLGQTQPQHF